This T cell receptor beta chain is drawn from a study of CD8 T cells in Susac syndrome. It was with random hexamers that 0.5 to 1 ug RNA was reverse transcribed. TCRdb processed the immunoSEQ multiplex PCR reads anew with MiXCR; each CDR3 protein has one entry. The sample carries 150,000 to 200,000 distinct CDR3 sequences, about 93% recorded once. Trimming took 7 bases from V and 2 from J; bases not matched to a gene: 8. Germline assignment: CDR1 MGHDK and CDR2 SYGVNS. The CDR3 extends over 15 amino acids. Isolation of CD8+ and CD4+ T cells was performed negatively, whereas enrichment of TEMRA cells was done by FACS.

The TCR was taken from a human donor in good health. The sequencing input was CD4+ T cells from PBMCs. The chain links TRBV25-1 to TRBJ2-5, with TRBD1 identical over 9 bases. Here the CDR3 reads CASTEGGTGQETQYF. CDR3 bases: TGTGCCAGCACCGAGGGAGGGACAGGGCAAGAGACCCAGTACTTC. Using reference TRBV25-1 and TRBJ2-5 for the parts outside the CDR3, the full variable domain is EADIYQTPRYLVIGTGKKITLECSQTMGHDKMYWYQQDPGMELHLIHYSYGVNSTEKGDLSSESTVSRIRTEHFPLTLESARPSHTSQYLCASTEGGTGQETQYFGPGTRLLVL.